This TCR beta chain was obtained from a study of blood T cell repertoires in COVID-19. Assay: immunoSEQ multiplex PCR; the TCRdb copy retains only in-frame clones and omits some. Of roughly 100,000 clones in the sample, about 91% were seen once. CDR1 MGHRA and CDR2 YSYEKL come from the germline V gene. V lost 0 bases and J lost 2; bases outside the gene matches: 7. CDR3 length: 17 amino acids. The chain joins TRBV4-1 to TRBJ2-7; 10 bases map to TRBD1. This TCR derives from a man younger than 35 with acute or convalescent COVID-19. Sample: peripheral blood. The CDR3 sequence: CASSQDSGQGDAYEQYF. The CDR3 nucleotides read TGCGCCAGCAGCCAAGACTCAGGACAGGGGGACGCCTACGAGCAGTACTTC.